The T cell receptor (beta chain) under discussion was sequenced for a study of CD8 T cells in ankylosing spondylitis. Whole-study findings and limits: For ankylosing spondylitis blood, a TCR beta motif of under 10 highly homologous variants appeared characteristic.

Germline CDR1 reads SGHRS; CDR2 reads YFSETQ. V lost 4 bases, J lost 6 bases, and 23 bases lay in between. The CDR3 is 17 residues long. For TCR beta, libraries came from quantitative 5'-RACE with molecular barcodes. TCRdb reanalysed the 5' RACE reads using MiXCR and keeps one entry per CDR3 protein. The repertoire holds around 890,000 distinct CDR3 sequences, with over 9.5% as singletons. This clonotype was seen a few times. Its antigen is still unknown. This sequence originates from a male donor with ankylosing spondylitis. The chain has TRBV5-1 and TRBJ2-1, with TRBD2 as a possible D gene (6 bases). The sample was blood, either unsorted or a sorted T cell fraction (not recorded which). The CDR3 coding sequence is TGCGCCAGCAGCCTTCCGTTCGGGCGTGGGGGGTTCAATGAGCAGTTCTTC. Translated, it gives CASSLPFGRGGFNEQFF.